This TCR beta chain was retrieved from a study of CXCR3-negative and CXCR3-positive naive CD8 T cells. Study-level points and caveats: Higher TRB CDR3 hydrophobicity marked CXCR3-positive naive cells relative to CXCR3-negative naive cells.

Regarding this clonotype: Its specificity is unknown.

The libraries of TRB cDNA were prepared using 5' RACE with UMI labels. Each CDR3 protein gets one entry in TCRdb, which reprocessed the 5' RACE reads and gives no DNA. The specimen's table records around 63,000 distinct CDR3 sequences. The germline V gene has CDR1 SQVTM and CDR2 ANQGSEA. The CDR3 runs 12 residues. Sequenced input: naive CXCR3+ CD8+ T cells from blood. As to subset: CD45RO-CCR7+CD27+CD95- naive CD8+ T cells expressing CXCR3 (TNR3+). This clonotype was obtained from a human donor in good health. Some clones in this sample may be carry-over from other donors' samples. The genes are TRBV29-1 and TRBJ2-1. CDR3 amino acids: CSVGGFGDEQFF.